The text below deals with one T cell receptor (beta chain). Authors' methods: Researchers report that nucleated cell counts were estimated from reference gene primer amplification. The method was immunoSEQ multiplex PCR; TCRdb's version includes in-frame clones alone and lacks a portion of them. V and J calls and clone size are given by that table; D and trimming were obtained from the DNA. This sample has around 100,000 clones, with approximately 90% found just once. This entry is derived from a study of blood T cell repertoires in COVID-19. Study at large: There were acute and convalescent COVID-19 samples, and they came from the United States, Italy and Spain. Sources were T cells, B-cell-depleted T cells, or PBMCs; the material itself was cDNA or gDNA.

Germline CDR1 reads SGHVS; CDR2 reads FQNEAQ. The CDR3 is made up of 19 amino acids. The ends were cut back, 5 bases at V and 6 bases at J, with 28 bases in the middle. The chain employs TRBV7-8 and TRBJ1-4; possibly TRBD1 for D (5 bases). This receptor was taken from a man aged 50 or older with active COVID-19. Sequencing was done on a sample of peripheral blood. DNA of the CDR3: TGTGCCAGCAGCGTTAAGGGGTGGGTCAGGAGAGAGGCGGATGAAAAACTGTTTTTT. It translates to CASSVKGWVRREADEKLFF.